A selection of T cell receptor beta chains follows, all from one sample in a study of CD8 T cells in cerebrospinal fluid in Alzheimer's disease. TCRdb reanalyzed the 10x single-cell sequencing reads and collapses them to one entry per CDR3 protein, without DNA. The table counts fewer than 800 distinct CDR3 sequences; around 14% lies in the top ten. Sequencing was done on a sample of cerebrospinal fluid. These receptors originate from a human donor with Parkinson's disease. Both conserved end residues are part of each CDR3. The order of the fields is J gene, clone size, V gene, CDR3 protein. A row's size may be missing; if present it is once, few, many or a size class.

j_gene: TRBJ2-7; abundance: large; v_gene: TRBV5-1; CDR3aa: CASSPLGKASSYEQYF
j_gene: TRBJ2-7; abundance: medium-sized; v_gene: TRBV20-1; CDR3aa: CSAGTGGTYEQYF
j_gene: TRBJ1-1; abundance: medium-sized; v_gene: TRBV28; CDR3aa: CASSRDRVTEAFF
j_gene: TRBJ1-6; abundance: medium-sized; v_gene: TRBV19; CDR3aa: CASSIGLSSSPLHF
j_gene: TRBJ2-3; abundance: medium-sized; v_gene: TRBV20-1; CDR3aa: CSARDLGTYTDTQYF
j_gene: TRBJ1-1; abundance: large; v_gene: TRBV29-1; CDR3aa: CSVWDRGYTEAFF
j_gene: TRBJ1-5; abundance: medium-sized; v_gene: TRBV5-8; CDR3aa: CASSFSQGNQPQHF
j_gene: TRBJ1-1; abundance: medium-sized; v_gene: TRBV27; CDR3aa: CASSLAGPSTEAFF
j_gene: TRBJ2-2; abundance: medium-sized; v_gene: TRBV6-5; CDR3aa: CASSYDLLRAGRAGELFF
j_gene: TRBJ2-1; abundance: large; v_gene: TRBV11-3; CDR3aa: CASSFQPMGGSYNEQFF
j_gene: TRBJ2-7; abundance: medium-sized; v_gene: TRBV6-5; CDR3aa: CASSYSPPGGELREQYF
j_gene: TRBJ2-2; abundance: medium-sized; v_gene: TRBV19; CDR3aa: CASSIDYSPGQRITGELFF
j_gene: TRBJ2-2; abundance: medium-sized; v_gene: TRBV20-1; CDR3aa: CSARSLGTANTGELFF
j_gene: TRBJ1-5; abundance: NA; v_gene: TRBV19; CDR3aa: CASNQGASNQPQHF
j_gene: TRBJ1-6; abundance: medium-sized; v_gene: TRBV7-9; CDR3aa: CASSWVRGEVENSPLHF
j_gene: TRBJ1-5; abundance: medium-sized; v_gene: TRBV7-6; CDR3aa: CASSFARGPTQPQHF
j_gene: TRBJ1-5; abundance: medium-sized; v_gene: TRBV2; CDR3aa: CASLGQGVRNQPQHF
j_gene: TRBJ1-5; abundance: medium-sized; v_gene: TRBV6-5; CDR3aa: CASRAGDQPQHF
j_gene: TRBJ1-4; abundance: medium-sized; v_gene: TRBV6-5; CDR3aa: CASKDTGWDEKLFF
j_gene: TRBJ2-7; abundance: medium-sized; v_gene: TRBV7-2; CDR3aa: CASSFGIEQYF
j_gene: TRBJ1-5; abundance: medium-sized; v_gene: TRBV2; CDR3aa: CASSGEANQPQHF
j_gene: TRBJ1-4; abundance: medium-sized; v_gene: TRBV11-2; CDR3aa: CASTGGAQREKLFF
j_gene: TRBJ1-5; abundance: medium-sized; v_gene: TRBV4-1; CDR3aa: CASSQEGLGRGSNQPQHF
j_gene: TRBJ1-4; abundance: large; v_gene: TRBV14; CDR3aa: CASSPGLGRKLFF
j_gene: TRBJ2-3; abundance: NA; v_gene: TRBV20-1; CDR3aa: CSAERQDTQYF
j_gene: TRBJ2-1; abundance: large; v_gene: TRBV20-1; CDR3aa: CSARDKVSYNEQFF
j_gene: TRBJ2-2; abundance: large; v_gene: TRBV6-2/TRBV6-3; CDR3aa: CASSLGTGELFF
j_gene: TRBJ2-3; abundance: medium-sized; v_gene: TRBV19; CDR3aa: CASREPLATTDTQYF
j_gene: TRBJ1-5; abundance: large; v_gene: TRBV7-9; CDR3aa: CASSLVNQPQHF
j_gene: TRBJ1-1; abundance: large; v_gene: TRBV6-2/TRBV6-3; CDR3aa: CASRQSGGRLTEAFF
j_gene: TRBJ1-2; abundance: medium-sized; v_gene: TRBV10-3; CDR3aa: CAIKGNYGYTF
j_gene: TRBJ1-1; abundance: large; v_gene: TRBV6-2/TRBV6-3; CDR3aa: CASSYSARRGTEAFF
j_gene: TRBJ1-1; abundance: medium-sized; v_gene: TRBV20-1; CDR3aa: CSVQPQGTSLLNAEAFF
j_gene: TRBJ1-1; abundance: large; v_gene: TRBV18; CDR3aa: CASSPGHTNTEAFF
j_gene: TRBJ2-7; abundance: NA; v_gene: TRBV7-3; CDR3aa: CASSPVAGGVGEQYF
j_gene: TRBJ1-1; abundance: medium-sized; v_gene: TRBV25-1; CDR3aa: CASSQEGNTEAFF
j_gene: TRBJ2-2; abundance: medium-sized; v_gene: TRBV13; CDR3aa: CASSSSTGENGELFF
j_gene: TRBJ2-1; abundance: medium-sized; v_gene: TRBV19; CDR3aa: CASSILYRTDSYNEQFF
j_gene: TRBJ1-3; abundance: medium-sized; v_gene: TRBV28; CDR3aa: CASSLRGWGVSGNTIYF
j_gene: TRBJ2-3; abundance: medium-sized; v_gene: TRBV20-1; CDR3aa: CSARARGGLAGTDTQYF
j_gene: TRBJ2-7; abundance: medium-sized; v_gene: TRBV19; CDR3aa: CASSRWDSPYEQYF
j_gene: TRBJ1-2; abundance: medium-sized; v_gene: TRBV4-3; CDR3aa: CASSQEWPYEYGYTF
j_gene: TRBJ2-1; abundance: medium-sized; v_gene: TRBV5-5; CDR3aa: CASSLAPQGSYNEQFF
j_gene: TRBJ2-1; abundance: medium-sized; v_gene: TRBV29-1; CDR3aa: CSVVAGVDNEQFF
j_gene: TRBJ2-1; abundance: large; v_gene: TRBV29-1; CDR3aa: CSVETYREQFF
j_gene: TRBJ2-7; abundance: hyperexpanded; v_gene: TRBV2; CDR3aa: CASTGGQNYEQYF
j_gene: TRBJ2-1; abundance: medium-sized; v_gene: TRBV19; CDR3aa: CASSLLAYNEQFF
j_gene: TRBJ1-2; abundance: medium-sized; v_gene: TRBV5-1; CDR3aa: CASSFEGGPYGYTF
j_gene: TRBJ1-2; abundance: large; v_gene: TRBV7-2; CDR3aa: CASSLGFTNYGYTF
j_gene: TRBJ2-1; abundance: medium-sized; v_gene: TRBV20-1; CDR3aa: CSAGTSGGGNEQFF
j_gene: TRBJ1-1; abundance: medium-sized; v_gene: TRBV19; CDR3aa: CASSNSGTANTEAFF
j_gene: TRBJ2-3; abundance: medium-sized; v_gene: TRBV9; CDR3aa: CASSVGGSSTDTQYF
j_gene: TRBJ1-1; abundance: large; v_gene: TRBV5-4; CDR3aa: CASSSGPNTEAFF